This T cell receptor (beta chain) was recovered during a study of blood T cell repertoires in COVID-19 (dated by TCRdb to 2020 to 2021). For context, the study as a whole: Samples from collaborators originated in the United States, Italy and Spain and spanned both the acute and convalescent phases of COVID-19. The material from the prospective study consisted of cDNA or gDNA derived from T cells, B-cell-depleted T cells, or PBMCs. Subjects who had been exposed to COVID-19, were actively infected with it, or had recovered from it provided the deeply sampled blood TCRbeta repertoires that made up the dataset. A freely available public database, intended as a resource for researchers studying the immune response to SARS-CoV-2, is where the repertoires were released. The samples were drawn from the first 160 participants of the ongoing ImmuneRACE study and from 950 to 1,500 subjects provided by 6 global collaborators. A de-identified subject ID, COVID-19 status, age in years and sex were almost always included in the sample metadata. HLA class I and class II types, where available, came from metadata supplied by the sample provider rather than from assay-based typing.

The junction shows trimming of 6 bases on V and 8 bases on J, plus 19 bases between the germline ends. The CDR3 starts with the cysteine, ends with the phenylalanine, and has 15 residues. Solely the CDR3 DNA is kept, with 45 bases framed from the first base. Via the germline V gene, CDR1 is MNHEY and CDR2 SVGEGT. This clone was counted only a few times. Its antigen remains undetermined. No per-base quality is available; no much larger clone lies one base away. In Seattle, one collaborating source enrolled patients while the infection was active and tracked those patients longitudinally over the course of disease. Each collaborating institution followed its own protocols to collect whole blood in K2EDTA tubes. For TCRbeta analysis, collaborators shipped samples in one of three forms: frozen whole blood, isolated PBMCs, or DNA extracted from either of those sample types. The study at large found these results: How much clinical and demographic metadata was included differed by source and by participant, and the metadata was provided uncurated.

TCRbeta CDR3 regions were amplified from genomic DNA by means of the immunoSEQ Assay, a bias-controlled multiplex PCR. On the authors' methods: The number of nucleated cells in each sample was estimated by amplification of reference gene primers within the assay. Sequence reads were collapsed and filtered to measure the absolute abundance of every unique TCRbeta CDR3 rearrangement. For each sample, productive Simpson clonality was calculated as the square root of Simpson's diversity index across productive rearrangements. TCRdb carries this immuneACCESS record with in-frame sequences only. Its versions omit some clonotypes, under half of them owing to an unresolved V gene in the studies checked, with the rest unexplained. That table gives V, J and clone size, and the DNA gave D and trimming. The sample table shows some 140,000 clones, and approximately 85% are seen once. The top ten constitute 0.63% of the sample.

Sequencing was done on a sample of peripheral blood. This sequence originates from a man in his sixties with COVID-19, enrolled during active disease. The sequence links TRBV6-2 or TRBV6-3 to TRBJ1-4, and the D gene may be TRBD1, 5 bases matching. The nucleotides are TGTGCCAGCAGCCCACCCGACAGAAGGAACGAAAAACTGTTTTTT. The encoded protein is CASSPPDRRNEKLFF.